The T cell receptor (beta chain) described here comes from a study of PD-L1 blockade in urothelial cancer. At the level of the study: Prior exposure to chemotherapy in patients amounted to 0 to 3 regimens received.

Germline values: CDR1 SNHLY, CDR2 FYNNEI. The germline V and J ends were trimmed by 5 bases and 5 bases, with 18 bases remaining between them. The CDR3 extends over 15 amino acids. Time point noted: peripheral blood 6 weeks after treatment start. Using immunoSEQ multiplex PCR, the repertoire was profiled, and TCRdb retains in-frame clones only, with some absent. The sample has tens of thousands of clones; around three quarters are singletons. V gene TRBV2 combines with J gene TRBJ2-5; D ambiguous. This sequence originates from a man aged 70-80 years with urothelial cancer. Sequenced material: PBMCs, taken around atezolizumab (anti-PD-L1) treatment. The CDR3 bases are TGTGCCAGCAGTAGGCTGTTTGGGCGATTGGAGACCCAGTACTTC. Protein product: CASSRLFGRLETQYF.